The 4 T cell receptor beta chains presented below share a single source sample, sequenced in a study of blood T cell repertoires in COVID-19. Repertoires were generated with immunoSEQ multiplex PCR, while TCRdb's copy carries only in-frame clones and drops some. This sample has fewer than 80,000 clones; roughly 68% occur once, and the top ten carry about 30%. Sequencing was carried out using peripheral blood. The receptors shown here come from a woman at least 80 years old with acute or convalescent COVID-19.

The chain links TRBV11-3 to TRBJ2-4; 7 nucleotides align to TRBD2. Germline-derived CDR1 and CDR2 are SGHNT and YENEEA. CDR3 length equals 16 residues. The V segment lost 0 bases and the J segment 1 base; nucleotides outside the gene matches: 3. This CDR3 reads CASSLDSGLAKNIQYF. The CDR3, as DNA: TGTGCCAGCAGCTTAGATAGCGGGCTTGCCAAAAACATTCAGTACTTC.

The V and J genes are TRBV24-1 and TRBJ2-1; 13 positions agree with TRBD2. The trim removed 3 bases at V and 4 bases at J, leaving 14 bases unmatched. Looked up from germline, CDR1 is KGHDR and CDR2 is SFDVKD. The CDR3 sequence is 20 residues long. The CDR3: CATSDSLGLAGESRYNEQFF. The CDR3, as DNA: TGTGCCACCAGTGATAGTTTAGGACTAGCGGGAGAATCTCGGTACAATGAGCAGTTCTTC.

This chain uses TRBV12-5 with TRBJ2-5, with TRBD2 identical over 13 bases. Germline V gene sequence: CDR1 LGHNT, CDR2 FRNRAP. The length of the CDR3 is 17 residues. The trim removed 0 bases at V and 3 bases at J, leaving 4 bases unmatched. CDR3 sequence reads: CASGLVFGLAGEETQYF. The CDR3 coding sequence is TGTGCTAGTGGTTTGGTATTTGGACTAGCGGGAGAAGAGACCCAGTACTTC. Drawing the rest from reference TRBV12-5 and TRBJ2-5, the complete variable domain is DARVTQTPRHKVTEMGQEVTMRCQPILGHNTVFWYRQTMMQGLELLAYFRNRAPLDDSGMPKDRFSAEMPDATLATLKIQPSEPRDSAVYFCASGLVFGLAGEETQYFGPGTRLLVL.

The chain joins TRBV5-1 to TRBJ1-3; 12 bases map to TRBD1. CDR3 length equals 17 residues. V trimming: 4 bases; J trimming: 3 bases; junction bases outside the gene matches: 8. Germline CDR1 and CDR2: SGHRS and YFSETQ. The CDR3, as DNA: TGCGCCAGCAGCCCCGGGACAGGGGGCTCTTATGGAAACACCATATATTTT. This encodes CASSPGTGGSYGNTIYF.